This T cell receptor (beta chain) was captured by sequencing in a study of blood T cell repertoires in COVID-19. Looking at the study overall: The United States, Italy and Spain supplied acute and convalescent COVID-19 samples. The cDNA or gDNA used as material had been derived from T cells, B-cell-depleted T cells, or PBMCs.

V was shortened by 7 bases and J by 5 bases, with 9 bases between the two germline ends. Germline CDR1 is SNHLY and CDR2 is FYNNEI. The CDR3 has 12 residues. Per the authors' pipeline: Reference gene primer amplification yielded estimated nucleated cell counts. Libraries were prepared by immunoSEQ multiplex PCR; TCRdb keeps only in-frame clonotypes and omits some of them. Clone size and the V and J calls come from that table; the DNA yielded D and trimming. The profile covers 50,000 to 55,000 clones, with around 83% appearing a single time and roughly 6.7% taken by the ten largest. The TCR was taken from a man between 60 and 70 years old with acute or convalescent COVID-19. The sample comprised peripheral blood. The chain is built from TRBV2 and TRBJ2-1, with unresolved D. The CDR3 coding sequence is TGTGCCAGCACCTCGGTAAACAATGAGCAGTTCTTC. Translating it yields CASTSVNNEQFF.